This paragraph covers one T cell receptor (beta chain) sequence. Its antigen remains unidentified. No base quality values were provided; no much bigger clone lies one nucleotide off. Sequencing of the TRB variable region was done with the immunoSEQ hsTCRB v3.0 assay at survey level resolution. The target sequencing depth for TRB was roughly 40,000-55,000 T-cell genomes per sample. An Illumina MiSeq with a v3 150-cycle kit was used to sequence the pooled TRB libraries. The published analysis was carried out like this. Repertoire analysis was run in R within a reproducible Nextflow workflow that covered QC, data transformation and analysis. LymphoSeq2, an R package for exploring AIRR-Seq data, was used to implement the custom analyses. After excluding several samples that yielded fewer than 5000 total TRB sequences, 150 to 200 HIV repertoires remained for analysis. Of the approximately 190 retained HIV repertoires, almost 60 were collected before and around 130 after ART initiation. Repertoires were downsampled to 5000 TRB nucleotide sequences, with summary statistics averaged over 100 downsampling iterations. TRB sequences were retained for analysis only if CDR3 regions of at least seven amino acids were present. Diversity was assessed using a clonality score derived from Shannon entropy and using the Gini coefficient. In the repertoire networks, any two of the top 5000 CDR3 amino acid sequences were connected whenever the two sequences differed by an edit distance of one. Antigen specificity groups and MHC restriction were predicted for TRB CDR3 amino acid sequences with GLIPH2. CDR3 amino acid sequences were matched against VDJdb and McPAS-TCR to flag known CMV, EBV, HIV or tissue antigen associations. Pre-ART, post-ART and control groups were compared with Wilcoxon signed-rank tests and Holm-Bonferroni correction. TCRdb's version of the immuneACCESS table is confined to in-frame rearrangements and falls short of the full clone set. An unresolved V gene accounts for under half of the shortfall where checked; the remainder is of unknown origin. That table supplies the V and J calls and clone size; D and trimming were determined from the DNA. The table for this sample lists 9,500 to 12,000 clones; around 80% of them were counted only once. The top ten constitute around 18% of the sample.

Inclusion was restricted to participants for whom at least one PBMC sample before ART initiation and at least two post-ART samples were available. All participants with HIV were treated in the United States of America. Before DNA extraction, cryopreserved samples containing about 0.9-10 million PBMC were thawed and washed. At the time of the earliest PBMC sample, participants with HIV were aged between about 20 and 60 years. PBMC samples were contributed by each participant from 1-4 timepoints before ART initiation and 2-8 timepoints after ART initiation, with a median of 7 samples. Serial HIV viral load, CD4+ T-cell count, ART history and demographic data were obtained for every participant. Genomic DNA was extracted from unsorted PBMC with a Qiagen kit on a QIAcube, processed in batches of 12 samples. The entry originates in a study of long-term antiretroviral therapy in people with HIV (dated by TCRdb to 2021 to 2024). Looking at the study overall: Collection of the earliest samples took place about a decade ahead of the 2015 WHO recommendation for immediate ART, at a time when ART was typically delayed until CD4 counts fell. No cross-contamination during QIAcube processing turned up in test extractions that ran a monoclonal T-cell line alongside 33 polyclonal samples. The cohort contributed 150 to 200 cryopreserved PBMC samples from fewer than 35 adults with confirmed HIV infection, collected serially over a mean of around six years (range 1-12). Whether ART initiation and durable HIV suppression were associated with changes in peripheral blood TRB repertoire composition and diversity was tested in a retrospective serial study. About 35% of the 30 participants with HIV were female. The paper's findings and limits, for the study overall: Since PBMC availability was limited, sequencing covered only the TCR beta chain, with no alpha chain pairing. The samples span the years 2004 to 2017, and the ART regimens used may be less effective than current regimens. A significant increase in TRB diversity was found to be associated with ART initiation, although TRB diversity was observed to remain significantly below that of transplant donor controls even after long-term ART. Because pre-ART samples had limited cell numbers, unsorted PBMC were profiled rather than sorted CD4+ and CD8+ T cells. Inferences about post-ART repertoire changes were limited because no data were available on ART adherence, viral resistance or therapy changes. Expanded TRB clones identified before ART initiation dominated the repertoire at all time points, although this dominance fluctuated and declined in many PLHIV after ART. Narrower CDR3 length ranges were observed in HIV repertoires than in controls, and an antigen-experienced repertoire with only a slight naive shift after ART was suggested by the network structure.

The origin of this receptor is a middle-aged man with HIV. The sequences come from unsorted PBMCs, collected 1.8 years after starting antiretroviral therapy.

The DNA sequence reads TGTGCCAGCAGCTTAGCGGGATTAAGCGCTATACACAATGAGCAGTTCTTC. This encodes CASSLAGLSAIHNEQFF. The rearrangement joined TRBV7-9 to TRBJ2-1; the D gene assignment is ambiguous. V and J are truncated by 0 bases and 5 bases respectively, leaving an intervening sequence of 17 bases. CDR1 and CDR2, per the germline V gene (reference sequence), are SEHNR and FQNEAQ. The CDR3 holds 17 amino acids from the cysteine to the phenylalanine. The DNA shown is the 51-base CDR3, in frame from base 1.